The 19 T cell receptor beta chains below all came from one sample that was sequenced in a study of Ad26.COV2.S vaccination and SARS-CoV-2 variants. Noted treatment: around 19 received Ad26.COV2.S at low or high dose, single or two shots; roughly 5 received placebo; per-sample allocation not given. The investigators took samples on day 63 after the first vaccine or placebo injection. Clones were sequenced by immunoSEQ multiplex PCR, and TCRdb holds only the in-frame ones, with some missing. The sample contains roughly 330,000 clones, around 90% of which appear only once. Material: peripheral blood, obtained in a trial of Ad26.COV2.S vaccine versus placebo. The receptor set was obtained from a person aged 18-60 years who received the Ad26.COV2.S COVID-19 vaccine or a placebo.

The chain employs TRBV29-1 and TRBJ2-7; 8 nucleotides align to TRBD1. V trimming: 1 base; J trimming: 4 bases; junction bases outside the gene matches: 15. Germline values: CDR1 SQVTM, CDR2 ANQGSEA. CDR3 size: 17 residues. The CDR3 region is CSVEVPGTGGEGYEQYV. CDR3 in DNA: TGCAGCGTTGAAGTCCCGGGAACAGGGGGAGAGGGTTACGAGCAGTACGTC.

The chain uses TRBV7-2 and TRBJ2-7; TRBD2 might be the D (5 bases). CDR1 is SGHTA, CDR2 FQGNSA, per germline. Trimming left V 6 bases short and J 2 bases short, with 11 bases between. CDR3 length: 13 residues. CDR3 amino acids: CASSHTGTYEQYF. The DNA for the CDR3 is TGTGCCAGCAGTCATACCGGGACCTACGAGCAGTACTTC.

CDR3 amino acids: CASGLLTTGFQPQHF. The DNA for the CDR3 is TGTGCTAGTGGTTTGCTCACGACAGGTTTTCAGCCCCAGCATTTT. This chain uses TRBV12-5 with TRBJ1-5; possible D gene TRBD1, 6 bases. This CDR3 contains 15 residues. CDR1 LGHNT and CDR2 FRNRAP come from the germline V gene. V lost 2 bases, J lost 6 bases, and 14 bases lay in between.

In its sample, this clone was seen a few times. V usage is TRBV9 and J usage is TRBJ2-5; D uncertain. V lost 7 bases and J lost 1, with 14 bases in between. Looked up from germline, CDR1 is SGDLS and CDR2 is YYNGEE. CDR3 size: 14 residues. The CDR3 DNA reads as TGTGCCAGCGGCCCAGGAACGTTCCAAGAGACCCAGTACTTC. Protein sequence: CASGPGTFQETQYF.

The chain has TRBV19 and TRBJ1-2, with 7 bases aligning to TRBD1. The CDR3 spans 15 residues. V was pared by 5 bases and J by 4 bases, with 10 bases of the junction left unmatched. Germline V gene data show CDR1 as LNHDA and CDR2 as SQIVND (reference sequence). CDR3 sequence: CASSPPGTVVYGYTF. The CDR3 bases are TGTGCCAGTAGTCCCCCCGGGACAGTTGTCTATGGCTACACCTTC.

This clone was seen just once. The DNA for the CDR3 is TGTGCCAGAAGCGTCGGGGCTGAAACCGGGGGCAATGAGCAGTTCTTC. As protein: CARSVGAETGGNEQFF. The gene calls are TRBV5-3 and TRBJ2-1; a weak D match, TRBD2 (6 bases). TRBV5-3 is assigned to the ORF class and has an uncertain function. Trimming took 4 bases from V and 6 from J, leaving 20 bases between them. There are 16 residues in the CDR3.

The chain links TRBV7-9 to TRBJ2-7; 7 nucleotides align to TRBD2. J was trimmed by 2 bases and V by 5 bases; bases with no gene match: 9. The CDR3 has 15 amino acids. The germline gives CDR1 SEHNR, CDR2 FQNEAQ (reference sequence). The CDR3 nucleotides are TGTGCCAGCAGCCCAGCTACTAGCGACACCTACGAGCAGTACTTC. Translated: CASSPATSDTYEQYF.

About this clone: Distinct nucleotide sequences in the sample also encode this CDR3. The CDR3 sequence is CAISESDRGYGYTF. In nucleotides, the CDR3 is TGTGCCATCAGTGAGTCTGACAGGGGCTATGGCTACACCTTC. J is TRBJ1-2 and V is TRBV10-3; 8 bases line up with TRBD1. Germline V gene lookup returns CDR1 ENHRY and CDR2 SYGVKD. Unmatched junction bases numbered 1, after V lost 0 bases and J lost 4 bases. This CDR3 has 14 residues.

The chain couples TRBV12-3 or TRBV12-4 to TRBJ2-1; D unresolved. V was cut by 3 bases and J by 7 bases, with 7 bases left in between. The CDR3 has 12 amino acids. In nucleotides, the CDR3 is TGTGCCAGCAGTTTTGGGCGGAATGAGCAGTTCTTC. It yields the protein CASSFGRNEQFF.

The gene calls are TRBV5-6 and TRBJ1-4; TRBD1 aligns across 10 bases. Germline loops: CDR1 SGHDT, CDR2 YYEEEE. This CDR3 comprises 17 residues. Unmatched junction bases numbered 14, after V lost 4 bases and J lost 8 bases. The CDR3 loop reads CASSTLGQGDEDEKLFF. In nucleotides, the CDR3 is TGTGCCAGCAGCACCCTAGGACAGGGGGACGAGGACGAAAAACTGTTTTTT.

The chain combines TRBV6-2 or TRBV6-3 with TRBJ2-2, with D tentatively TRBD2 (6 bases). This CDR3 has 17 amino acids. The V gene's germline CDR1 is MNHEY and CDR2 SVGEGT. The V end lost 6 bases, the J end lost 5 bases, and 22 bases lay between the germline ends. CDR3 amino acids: CASSSGLDYLRTGELFF. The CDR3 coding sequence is TGTGCCAGCAGCAGCGGTCTGGACTACCTGCGAACCGGGGAGCTGTTTTTT.

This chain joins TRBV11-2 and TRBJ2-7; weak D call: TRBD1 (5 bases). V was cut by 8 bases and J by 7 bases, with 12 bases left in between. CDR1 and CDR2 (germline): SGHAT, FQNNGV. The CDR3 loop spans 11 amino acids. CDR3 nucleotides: TGTGCCAGCCTAGGGGCTGGGGAGCAGTACTTC. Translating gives CASLGAGEQYF.

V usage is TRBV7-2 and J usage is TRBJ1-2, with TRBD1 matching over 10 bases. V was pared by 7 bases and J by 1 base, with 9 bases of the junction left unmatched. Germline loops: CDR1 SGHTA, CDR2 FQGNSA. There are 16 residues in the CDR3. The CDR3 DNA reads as TGTGCCAGCACCGAGGGACAGGGGTGGAGTAACTATGGCTACACCTTC. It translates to CASTEGQGWSNYGYTF.

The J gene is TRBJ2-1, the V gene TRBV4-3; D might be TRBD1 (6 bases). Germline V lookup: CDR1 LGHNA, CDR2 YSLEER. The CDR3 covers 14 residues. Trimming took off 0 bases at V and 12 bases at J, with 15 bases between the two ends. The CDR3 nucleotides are TGCGCCAGCAGCCAAGATAGGGGACAACCACCGCAGTTCTTC. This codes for CASSQDRGQPPQFF.

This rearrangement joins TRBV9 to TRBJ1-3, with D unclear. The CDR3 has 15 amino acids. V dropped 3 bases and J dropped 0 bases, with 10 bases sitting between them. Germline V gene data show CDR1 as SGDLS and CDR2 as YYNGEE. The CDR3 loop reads CASSDRPSSGNTIYF. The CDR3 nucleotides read TGTGCCAGCAGCGATAGACCGAGCTCTGGAAACACCATATATTTT.

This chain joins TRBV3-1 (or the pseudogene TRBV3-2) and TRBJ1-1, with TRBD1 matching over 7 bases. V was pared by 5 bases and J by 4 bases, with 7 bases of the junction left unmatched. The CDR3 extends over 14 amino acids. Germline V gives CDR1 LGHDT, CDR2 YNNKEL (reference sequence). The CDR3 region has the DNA TGTGCCAGCAGCAAATCCAGGGGGATCACTGAAGCTTTCTTT. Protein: CASSKSRGITEAFF.

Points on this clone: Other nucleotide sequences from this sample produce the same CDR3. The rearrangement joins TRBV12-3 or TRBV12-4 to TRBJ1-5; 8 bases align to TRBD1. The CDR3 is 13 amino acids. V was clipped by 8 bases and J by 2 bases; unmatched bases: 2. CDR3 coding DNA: TGTGCCAGCCGGGGACAGGGCAATCAGCCCCAGCATTTT. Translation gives CASRGQGNQPQHF.

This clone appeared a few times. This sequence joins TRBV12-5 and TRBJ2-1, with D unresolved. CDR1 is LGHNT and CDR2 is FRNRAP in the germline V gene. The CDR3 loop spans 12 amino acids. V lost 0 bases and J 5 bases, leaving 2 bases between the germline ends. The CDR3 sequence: CASGLVHNEQFF. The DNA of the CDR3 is TGTGCTAGTGGTTTGGTCCACAATGAGCAGTTCTTC.

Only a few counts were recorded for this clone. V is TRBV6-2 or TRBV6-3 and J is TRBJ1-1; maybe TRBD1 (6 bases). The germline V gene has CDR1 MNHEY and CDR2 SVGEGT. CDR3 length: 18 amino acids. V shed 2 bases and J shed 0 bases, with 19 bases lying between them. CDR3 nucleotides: TGTGCCAGCAGTTACAATCCCCGGACAGATACTTTGAACACTGAAGCTTTCTTT. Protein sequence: CASSYNPRTDTLNTEAFF.